This TCR beta chain was documented in a study of cytotoxic CD8 clonotypes in ibrutinib-treated CLL. In the study overall: Recorded responses included around 24 partial and 2 complete; following median approximately six years, approximately 14 stayed remitted and roughly 12 progressed.

Depth targeted 1 in 200,000 to 1 in 1 million T cells, averaging approximately 9.9x coverage per clonotype. Data came from immunoSEQ multiplex PCR; TCRdb stores just in-frame clones and leaves some out. This repertoire shows roughly 45,000 clones, over 60% found once; its top ten account for 20% to 25%. Overall study results and limits: Clonality at baseline surpassed age-matched healthy donors and tracked circulating CD8+ T-cell counts.

CDR3 length: 13 amino acids. The germline V gene encodes CDR1 SGHDT and CDR2 YYEEEE. Trimming at V came to 6 bases and at J to 8 bases, leaving 10 bases not matched to a gene. Comment on this clone: Its target is unknown.

This chain uses TRBV5-6 with TRBJ1-2; 7 bases fit TRBD1. Sample: PBMCs, taken after 24 months of ibrutinib treatment. The source is a human donor with chronic lymphocytic leukemia. CDR3 nucleotide sequence: TGTGCCAGCATTCGAGGGACAGCGAGGGGCTACACCTTC. It is translated as CASIRGTARGYTF. The variable domain in full, completed from reference TRBV5-6 and TRBJ1-2, reads DAGVTQSPTHLIKTRGQQVTLRCSPKSGHDTVSWYQQALGQGPQFIFQYYEEEERQRGNFPDRFSGHQFPNYSSELNVNALLLGDSALYLCASIRGTARGYTFGSGTRLTVV.